This TCR beta chain is drawn from a study of identical twins (dated by TCRdb to about 2016). About the study as a whole: TCR alpha and beta repertoires from monozygotic twins, unrelated adults of various ages and cord blood were deep-sequenced to test whether fetal clonotypes persist. To rule out contamination, replicate twin experiments were performed at different times with different library preparation protocols. Broader findings and caveats from the paper: In beta out-of-frame sequences, excess twin sharing was weaker, because having fewer shared sequences lowered the signal-to-noise ratio. Out-of-frame TCR alpha sharing in monozygotic twins was systematically underestimated by recombination models, whereas sharing between unrelated individuals was in agreement with the recombination models. Because the same donors could not be followed over many years, conclusions were based on cross-sectional statistical analysis. Zero-insertion analyses could be partly confounded by invariant T cells such as MAIT and iNKT, although diverse VJ usage argued against such confounding for most clonotypes. Out-of-frame TCR alpha sequences shared between twins showed an excess of low generation-probability sequences compared with coincidental sharing between unrelated individuals. Fewer insertions were carried by abundant cord blood beta clonotypes; a weaker similar trend was observed in young adult naive repertoires, while no such trend was observed in memory repertoires.

Every donor was a healthy Caucasian. Three pairs of female monozygotic twins, all aged about 18 to 30 years, were included in the twin cohort. RNA for TCR libraries was isolated from peripheral blood mononuclear cells. V gives up 0 bases and J gives up 2 bases, and the segment between their germline ends measures 8 bases. CDR1 SQVTM and CDR2 ANQGSEA are derived from the germline V gene. The CDR3 runs 13 amino acids, cysteine and phenylalanine included. The only DNA kept is the CDR3, 39 bases in frame from the first base. Receptor libraries were prepared by 5' RACE. Sequencing was performed on an Illumina HiSeq 2000. A universal primer binding site was introduced by template switching, and a unique molecular identifier was present in the final cDNA, enabling accurate counting of TCR cDNA molecules. Specific primers in the conserved constant-segment region were used to synthesize first-strand cDNA for TCR alpha and beta chains. To control for contamination, every cDNA library carried two barcodes: a SMART-Mk sample barcode plus Illumina barcodes. Two successive PCR steps introduced TruSeq adapter sequences along with Illumina sample barcodes. TCR alpha and beta cDNA libraries were sequenced on the Illumina HiSeq platform with custom primers. Processing in the source paper ran as follows. MiGEC processed the raw reads to extract unique molecular identifiers, while MiXCR was used to determine the CDR3 positions. Recombination models were inferred per individual with the repgenHMM and IGoR tools using an EM algorithm. The analysis of shared clonotypes was done with the tcR package in R, with sharing normalized by the product of cloneset sizes. To study raw recombination without the effects of thymic and clonal selection, out-of-frame nonproductive sequences were analyzed. TCRdb redid the processing of the public reads, applying fastp at Q25 and MiXCR, and retained in-frame beta chains. When rows share a CDR3 protein, they turn into one entry using the most common DNA and genes. These V and J calls are TCRdb output, not the study's own analysis. This sample is represented by 600,000 to 850,000 distinct CDR3 sequences; roughly 18% of them were singletons. The ten biggest clones cover around 12% of the sample.

This clonotype was counted only a few times. Its binding antigen is unknown. No clone much larger than this one lies a single base away; base qualities are absent. In addition, the sample was reused for a study of T cells expressing NK-cell markers. Per the second study: TCR beta-chain repertoires were profiled in sorted CD3+CD56+NKG2C+, CD3+CD56+NKG2C- and CD3+CD56-NKG2C+ T-cell subsets from several donors. Among the eight sequenced donors, seven were HCMV-seropositive and one was HCMV-seronegative. To restrict sorting to alphabetaTCR-expressing T cells, an anti-gammadeltaTCR antibody was added in several experiments. In six donors, the dominant CD3+CD56+NKG2C+ clonotypes ranked among the top 10 CD8+ clonotypes, making up about 1.0-7.5% of CD8+ T cells. Those dominant clonotypes were again the most abundant among CD3+CD56-NKG2C+ cells in a few donors, at about 28.3-60.1%. It remained unclear whether the expanded NKG2C-expressing T cell clones were specific for HCMV antigens. All eight donors whose samples were sequenced were randomly selected healthy volunteers, three of them men and five women. To determine HCMV serostatus, a commercial ELISA kit was used to detect HCMV-specific IgG in serum. Bulk peripheral blood T-cell repertoires were additionally sequenced from unsorted PBMC for a handful of donors. MIGEC was used to demultiplex reads and group reads by UMI, and MiTCR was used to assemble and quantify clonotypes. To exclude erroneous sequences, only TCR cDNA sequences supported by at least two reads were retained. The tcR package was used for downstream repertoire analysis, and clonotypes were matched between fractions using CDR3 nucleotide sequence together with V segment. VDJmatch was used to annotate antigen specificity against VDJdb, with one amino acid substitution in CDR3 permitted.

The specimen was PBMCs. This TCR was recovered from a woman under 30 in good health. The rearranged segments are TRBV29-1 and TRBJ2-7; no confident D gene assignment can be made. At the DNA level, the sequence is TGCAGCGTTGAAGACGATTACGCCTACGAGCAGTACTTC. Its protein product is CSVEDDYAYEQYF.